This note documents a single TCR beta chain sequence. Participant age was roughly 18 to 90 years, and participants resided in around 24 US areas. Categorization into cohorts depended on clinical history that participants reported. The data originate from a study of blood T cell repertoires in COVID-19. On the study more broadly: The samples span acute and convalescent COVID-19 from the United States, Italy and Spain.

Germline loops: CDR1 SNHLY, CDR2 FYNNEI. V was shortened by 2 bases and J by 4 bases, with 15 bases between the two germline ends. This CDR3 spans 16 amino acids. Methods used by the authors: The assay estimated nucleated cells by amplifying reference gene primers. Clones were read by immunoSEQ multiplex PCR, and TCRdb kept only the in-frame ones, dropping some. V and J calls and clone size come straight from that table; D and trimming were deduced from the DNA. The data show under 200,000 clones, around 84% seen once. Sequenced input: PBMCs or T cells enriched from blood (not recorded which). V gene TRBV2 combines with J gene TRBJ1-3; D remains ambiguous. This TCR came from a woman in her twenties or thirties who had been exposed to COVID-19. The CDR3: CASSEHAGPDGNTIYF. CDR3 DNA sequence: TGTGCCAGCAGTGAACATGCGGGCCCCGACGGAAACACCATATATTTT.